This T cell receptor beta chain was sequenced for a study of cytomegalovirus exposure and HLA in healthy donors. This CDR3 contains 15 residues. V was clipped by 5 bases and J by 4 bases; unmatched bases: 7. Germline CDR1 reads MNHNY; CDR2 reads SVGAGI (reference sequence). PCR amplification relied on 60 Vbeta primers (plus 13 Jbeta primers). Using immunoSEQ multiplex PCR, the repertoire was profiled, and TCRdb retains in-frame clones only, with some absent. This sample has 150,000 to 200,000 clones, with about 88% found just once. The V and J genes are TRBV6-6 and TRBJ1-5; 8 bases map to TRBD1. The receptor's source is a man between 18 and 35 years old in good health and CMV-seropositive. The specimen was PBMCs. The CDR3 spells CASSPGGQGNQPQHF. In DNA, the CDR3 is TGTGCCAGCAGTCCCGGCGGACAGGGAAATCAGCCCCAGCATTTT.